This TCR beta chain was found in a study of blood T cell repertoires in COVID-19 (dated by TCRdb to 2020 to 2021). Study-wide context: Collaborator samples came from the United States, Italy and Spain and covered acute and convalescent phases of COVID-19. The material from the prospective study consisted of cDNA or gDNA derived from T cells, B-cell-depleted T cells, or PBMCs. Subjects who had been exposed to COVID-19, were actively infected with it, or had recovered from it provided the deeply sampled blood TCRbeta repertoires that made up the dataset. The repertoires were made available in a free public database intended to serve as a resource for research on the immune response to SARS-CoV-2. The samples were drawn from the first 160 participants of the ongoing ImmuneRACE study and from under 1,500 subjects provided by 6 global collaborators. A de-identified subject ID, COVID-19 status, age in years and sex were almost always included in the sample metadata. Where HLA class I and class II types were available, the types were taken from metadata supplied by the sample provider, not from assay-based typing.

The collaborating institutions used their own protocols to collect whole blood in K2EDTA tubes. For TCRbeta analysis, collaborators shipped samples as frozen whole blood, isolated PBMCs, or DNA extracted from either of those sample types. Remarks on this clone: Its antigen is currently not known. No much larger clonotype is one base removed from it; base qualities were not supplied.

Paper-wide results and their limitations: How much clinical and demographic metadata was included differed by source and by participant, and the metadata was provided uncurated.

TCRbeta CDR3 regions were amplified from genomic DNA by means of the immunoSEQ Assay, a bias-controlled multiplex PCR. In the paper's pipeline: Within the assay, amplification of reference gene primers was used to estimate how many nucleated cells each sample contained. To quantify the absolute abundance of each unique TCRbeta CDR3 rearrangement, sequence reads were collapsed and filtered. Productive Simpson clonality was computed per sample as the square root of Simpson's diversity index over productive rearrangements. Sourced from immuneACCESS, this table was stored by TCRdb with only in-frame sequences that have V and J called. A share of the clones is absent; for the studies checked, an unresolved V gene accounts for under half, and the remainder has no known explanation. D and trimming come from the DNA, and the V and J calls and clone size come from that table. This sample holds tens of thousands of clones; roughly 90% were observed only once. In total, the top ten clones hold 20% to 25% of the sample.

CDR3 length: 14 amino acids, cysteine to phenylalanine. Of all the DNA, just the CDR3 is kept, 42 bases in frame from base 1. The germline V end is reduced by 4 bases and the J end by 7 bases; junction bases left unmatched: 8. The germline V gene encodes CDR1 MGHDK and CDR2 SYGVNS. This TCR was recovered from a woman aged 45-65 years with active or convalescent COVID-19. The V and J genes are TRBV25-1 and TRBJ1-1, with TRBD1 matching 8 junction bases. Sequenced input: peripheral blood. The bases are TGTGCCAGCAGTGGAAGACAGGGGTTGGGTGAAGCTTTCTTT. Translated, this gives CASSGRQGLGEAFF.